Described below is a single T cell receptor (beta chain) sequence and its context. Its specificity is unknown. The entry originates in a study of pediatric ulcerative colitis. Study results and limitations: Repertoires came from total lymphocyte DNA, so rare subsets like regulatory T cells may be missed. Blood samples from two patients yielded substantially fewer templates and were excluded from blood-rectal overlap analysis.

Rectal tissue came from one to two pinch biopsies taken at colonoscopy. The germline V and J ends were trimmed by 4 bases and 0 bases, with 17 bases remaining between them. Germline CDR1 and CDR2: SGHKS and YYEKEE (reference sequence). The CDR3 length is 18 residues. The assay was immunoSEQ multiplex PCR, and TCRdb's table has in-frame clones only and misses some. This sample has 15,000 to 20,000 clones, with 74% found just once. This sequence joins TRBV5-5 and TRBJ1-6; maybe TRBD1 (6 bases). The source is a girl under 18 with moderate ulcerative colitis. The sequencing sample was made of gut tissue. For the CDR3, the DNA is TGTGCCAGCAGCCCCGGGACATGGCTCAGCTCCTATAATTCACCCCTCCACTTT. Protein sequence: CASSPGTWLSSYNSPLHF.